The clone carrying this T cell receptor (beta chain) was seen a single time. This specimen includes other DNA sequences encoding the same CDR3. This sample was included in a study of blood T cell repertoires in COVID-19. Background on the study: PBMCs, B-cell-depleted T cells, or T cells were the source of the cDNA or gDNA that made up the material.

Authors' analysis steps: Reference gene primer amplification in the assay estimated nucleated cell counts. Clones were sequenced by immunoSEQ multiplex PCR, and TCRdb holds only the in-frame ones, with some missing. V, J and clone size were drawn from that table, and D and trimming were deduced from the DNA. The table records around 290,000 clones, 90% of them present only once. Unmatched junction bases numbered 2, after V lost 5 bases and J lost 3 bases. Germline V gene sequence: CDR1 LNHDA, CDR2 SQIVND (reference sequence). The CDR3 is 13 amino acids. Those enrolled, adults aged roughly 18 to 100 years, came from 20 to 25 US areas. Cohort 3 recovered donors had two negative PCRs, clearance, or symptom resolution.

This TCR came from a woman younger than 45 who had recovered from COVID-19. Material: PBMCs or T cells enriched from blood (not recorded which). The rearrangement joins TRBV19 to TRBJ2-5, with 8 nucleotides matching TRBD1. The CDR3 DNA sequence: TGTGCCAGTAGTTCACAGGGGGAAGAGACCCAGTACTTC. It codes for CASSSQGEETQYF.